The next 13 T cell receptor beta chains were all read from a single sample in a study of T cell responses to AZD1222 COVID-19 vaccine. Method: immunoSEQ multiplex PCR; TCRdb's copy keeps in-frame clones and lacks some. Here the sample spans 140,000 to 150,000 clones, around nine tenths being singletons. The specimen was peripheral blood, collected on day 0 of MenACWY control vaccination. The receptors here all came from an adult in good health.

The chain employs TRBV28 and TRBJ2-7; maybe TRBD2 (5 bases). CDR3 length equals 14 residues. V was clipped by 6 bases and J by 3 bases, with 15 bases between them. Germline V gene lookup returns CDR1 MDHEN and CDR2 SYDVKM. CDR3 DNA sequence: TGTGCCAGCAGGAGCCCGGGGTCACTCTACGAGCAGTACTTC. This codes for CASRSPGSLYEQYF.

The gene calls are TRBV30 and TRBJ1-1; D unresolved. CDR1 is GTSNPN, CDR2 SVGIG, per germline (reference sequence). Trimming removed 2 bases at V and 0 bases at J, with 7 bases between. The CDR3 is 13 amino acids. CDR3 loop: CAWSLFMNTEAFF. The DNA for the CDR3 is TGTGCCTGGAGTTTATTCATGAACACTGAAGCTTTCTTT.

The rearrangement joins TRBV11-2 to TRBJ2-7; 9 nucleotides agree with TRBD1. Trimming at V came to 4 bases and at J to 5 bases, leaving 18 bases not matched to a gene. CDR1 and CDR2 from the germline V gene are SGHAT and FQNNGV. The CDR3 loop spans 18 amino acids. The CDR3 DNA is TGTGCCAGCAGCTCACGATATACCTTGGACAGGGGTGACAACGAGCAGTACTTC. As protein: CASSSRYTLDRGDNEQYF.

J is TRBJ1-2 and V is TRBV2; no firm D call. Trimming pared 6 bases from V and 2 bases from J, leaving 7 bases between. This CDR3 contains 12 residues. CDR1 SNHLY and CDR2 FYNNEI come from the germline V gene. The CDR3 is CASRTGNYGYTF. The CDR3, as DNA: TGTGCCAGCAGAACCGGGAACTATGGCTACACCTTC.

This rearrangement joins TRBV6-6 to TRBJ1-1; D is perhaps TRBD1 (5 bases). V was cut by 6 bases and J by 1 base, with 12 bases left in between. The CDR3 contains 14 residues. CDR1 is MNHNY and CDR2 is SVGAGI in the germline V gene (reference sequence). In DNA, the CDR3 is TGTGCCAGCAGCGCCGGGACGGCGAACACTGAAGCTTTCTTT. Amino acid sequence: CASSAGTANTEAFF.

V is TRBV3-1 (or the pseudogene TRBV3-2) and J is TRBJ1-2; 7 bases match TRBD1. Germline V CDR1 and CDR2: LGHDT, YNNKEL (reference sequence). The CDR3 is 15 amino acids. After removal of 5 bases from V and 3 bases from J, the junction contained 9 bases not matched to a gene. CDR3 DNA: TGTGCCAGCAGCTACAGGAGGGGGCTGGACTATGGCTACACCTTC. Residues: CASSYRRGLDYGYTF.

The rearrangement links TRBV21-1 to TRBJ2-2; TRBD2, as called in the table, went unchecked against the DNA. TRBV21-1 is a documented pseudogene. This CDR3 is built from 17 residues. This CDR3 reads CAITTSGRAFYTGELFF. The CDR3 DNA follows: TGTGCCATAACGACTAGCGGGAGGGCCTTTTACACCGGGGAGCTGTTTTTT.

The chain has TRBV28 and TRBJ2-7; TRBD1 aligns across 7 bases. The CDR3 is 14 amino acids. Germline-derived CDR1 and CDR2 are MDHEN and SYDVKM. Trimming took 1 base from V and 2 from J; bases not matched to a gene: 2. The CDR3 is CASSLYGQAYEQYF. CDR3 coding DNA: TGTGCCAGCAGTTTATACGGACAGGCCTACGAGCAGTACTTC. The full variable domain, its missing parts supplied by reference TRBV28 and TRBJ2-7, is DVKVTQSSRYLVKRTGEKVFLECVQDMDHENMFWYRQDPGLGLRLIYFSYDVKMKEKGDIPEGYSVSREKKERFSLILESASTNQTSMYLCASSLYGQAYEQYFGPGTRLTVT.

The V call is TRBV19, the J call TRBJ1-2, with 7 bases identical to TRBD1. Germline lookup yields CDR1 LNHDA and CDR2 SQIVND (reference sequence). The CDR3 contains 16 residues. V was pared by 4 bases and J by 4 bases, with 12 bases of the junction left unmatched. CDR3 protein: CASSSQGTAATYGYTF. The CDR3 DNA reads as TGTGCCAGTAGTAGCCAAGGGACAGCTGCTACCTATGGCTACACCTTC. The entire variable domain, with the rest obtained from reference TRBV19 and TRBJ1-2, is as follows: DGGITQSPKYLFRKEGQNVTLSCEQNLNHDAMYWYRQDPGQGLRLIYYSQIVNDFQKGDIAEGYSVSREKKESFPLTVTSAQKNPTAFYLCASSSQGTAATYGYTFGSGTRLTVV.

CDR3: CASSRGDSYEQYF. The CDR3 nucleotides are TGTGCCAGCAGCCGGGGGGACTCCTACGAGCAGTACTTC. This rearrangement joins TRBV3-1 (or the pseudogene TRBV3-2) to TRBJ2-7; D perhaps matches TRBD2 (6 bases). Germline-derived CDR1 and CDR2 are LGHDT and YNNKEL (reference sequence). V lost 4 bases to trimming and J lost 0 bases, with 7 bases between them. The CDR3 length is 13 residues.

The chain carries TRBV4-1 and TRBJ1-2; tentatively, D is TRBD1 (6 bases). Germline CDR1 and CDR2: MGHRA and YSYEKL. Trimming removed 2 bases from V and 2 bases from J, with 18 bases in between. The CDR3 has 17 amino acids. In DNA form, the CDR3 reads TGCGCCAGCAGCCAAACATTTACCCAGGGGTTAAACTATGGCTACACCTTC. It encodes CASSQTFTQGLNYGYTF.

CDR3 protein: CASSFSGSRNNEQFF. The CDR3 bases are TGTGCCAGCAGCTTTAGCGGGAGTCGGAACAATGAGCAGTTCTTC. The chain employs TRBV3-1 (or the pseudogene TRBV3-2) and TRBJ2-1; 9 positions agree with TRBD2. CDR1 LGHDT and CDR2 YNNKEL come from the germline V gene (reference sequence). CDR3 length: 15 residues. The junction had 7 bases not matched to a gene; V was cut back by 5 bases and J by 5 bases.

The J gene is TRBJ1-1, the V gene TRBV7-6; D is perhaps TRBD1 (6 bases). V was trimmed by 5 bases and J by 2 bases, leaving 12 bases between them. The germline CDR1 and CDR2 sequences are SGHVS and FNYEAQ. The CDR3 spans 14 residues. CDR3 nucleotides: TGTGCCAGCAGCGCGGGACACAGCAACACTGAAGCTTTCTTT. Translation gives CASSAGHSNTEAFF.